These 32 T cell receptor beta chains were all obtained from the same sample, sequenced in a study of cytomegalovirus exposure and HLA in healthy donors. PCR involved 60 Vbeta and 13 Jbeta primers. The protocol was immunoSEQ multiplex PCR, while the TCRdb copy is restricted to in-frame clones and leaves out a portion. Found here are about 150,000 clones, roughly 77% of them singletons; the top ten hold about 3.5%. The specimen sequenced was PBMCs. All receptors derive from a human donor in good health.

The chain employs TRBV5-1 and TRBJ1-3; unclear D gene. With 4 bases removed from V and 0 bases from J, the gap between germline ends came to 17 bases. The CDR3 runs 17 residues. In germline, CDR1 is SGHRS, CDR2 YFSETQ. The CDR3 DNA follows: TGCGCCAGCAGCCCTGAGGGTACGAGGTACTCTGGAAACACCATATATTTT. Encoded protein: CASSPEGTRYSGNTIYF.

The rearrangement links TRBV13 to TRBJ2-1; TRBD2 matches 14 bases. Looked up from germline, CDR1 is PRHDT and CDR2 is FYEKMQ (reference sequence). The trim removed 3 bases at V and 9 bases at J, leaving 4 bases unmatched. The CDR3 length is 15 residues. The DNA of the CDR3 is TGTGCCAGCAGCTTCCGACTAGCGGGGGGGGGTGAGCAGTTCTTC. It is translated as CASSFRLAGGGEQFF.

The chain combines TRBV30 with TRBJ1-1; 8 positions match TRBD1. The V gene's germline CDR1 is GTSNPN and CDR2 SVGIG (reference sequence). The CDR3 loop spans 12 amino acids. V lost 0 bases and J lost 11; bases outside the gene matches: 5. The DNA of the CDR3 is TGTGCCTGGAGTGTACCCAGGGGGCAGGCTTTCTTT. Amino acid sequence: CAWSVPRGQAFF.

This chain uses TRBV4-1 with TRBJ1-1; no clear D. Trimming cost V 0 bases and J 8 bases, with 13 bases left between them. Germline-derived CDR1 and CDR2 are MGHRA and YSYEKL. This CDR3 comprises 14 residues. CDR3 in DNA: TGCGCCAGCAGCCAAGATCTCAGGTATCTAGAAGCTTTCTTT. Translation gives CASSQDLRYLEAFF.

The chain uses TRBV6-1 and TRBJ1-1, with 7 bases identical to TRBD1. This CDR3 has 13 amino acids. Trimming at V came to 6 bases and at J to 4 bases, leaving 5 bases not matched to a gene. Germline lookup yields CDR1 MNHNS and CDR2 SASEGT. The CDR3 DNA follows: TGTGCCAGCAGGGCAGGGGGAAGCACTGAAGCTTTCTTT. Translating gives CASRAGGSTEAFF.

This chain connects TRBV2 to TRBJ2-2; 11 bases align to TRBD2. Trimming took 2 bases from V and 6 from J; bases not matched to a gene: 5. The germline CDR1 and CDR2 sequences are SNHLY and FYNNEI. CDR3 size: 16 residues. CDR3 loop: CASSENSGRAAGELFF. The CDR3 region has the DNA TGTGCCAGCAGTGAAAATAGCGGGAGGGCCGCCGGGGAGCTGTTTTTT.

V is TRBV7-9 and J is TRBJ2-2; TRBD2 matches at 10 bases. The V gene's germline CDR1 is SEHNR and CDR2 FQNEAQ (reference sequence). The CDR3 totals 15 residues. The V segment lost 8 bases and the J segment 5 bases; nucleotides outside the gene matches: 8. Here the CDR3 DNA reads TGTGCCAGCGGCGCTAGCGGGAGTAGTACCGGGGAGCTGTTTTTT. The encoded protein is CASGASGSSTGELFF.

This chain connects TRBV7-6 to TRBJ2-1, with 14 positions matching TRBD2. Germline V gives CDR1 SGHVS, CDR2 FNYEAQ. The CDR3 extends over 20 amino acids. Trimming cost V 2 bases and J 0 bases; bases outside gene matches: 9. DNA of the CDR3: TGTGCCAGCAGCTTAAGCCTGGGACTAGCGGGGGTTAGCTCCTACAATGAGCAGTTCTTC. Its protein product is CASSLSLGLAGVSSYNEQFF. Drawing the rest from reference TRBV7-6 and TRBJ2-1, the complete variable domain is GAGVSQSPRYKVTKRGQDVALRCDPISGHVSLYWYRQALGQGPEFLTYFNYEAQQDKSGLPNDRFSAERPEGSISTLTIQRTEQRDSAMYRCASSLSLGLAGVSSYNEQFFGPGTRLTVL.

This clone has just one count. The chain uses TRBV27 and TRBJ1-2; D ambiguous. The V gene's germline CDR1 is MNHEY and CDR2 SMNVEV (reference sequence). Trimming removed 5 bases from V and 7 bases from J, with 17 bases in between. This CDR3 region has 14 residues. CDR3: CASSVEGRSSGYTF. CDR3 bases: TGTGCCAGCAGTGTCGAGGGAAGGAGTTCTGGCTACACCTTC.

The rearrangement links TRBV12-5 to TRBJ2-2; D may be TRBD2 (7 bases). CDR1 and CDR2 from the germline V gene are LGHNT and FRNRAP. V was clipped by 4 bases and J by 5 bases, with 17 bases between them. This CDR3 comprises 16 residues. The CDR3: CASGSNRGAETGELFF. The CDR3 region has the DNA TGTGCTAGTGGTTCGAACCGGGGGGCGGAAACCGGGGAGCTGTTTTTT. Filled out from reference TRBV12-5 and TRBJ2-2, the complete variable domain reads DARVTQTPRHKVTEMGQEVTMRCQPILGHNTVFWYRQTMMQGLELLAYFRNRAPLDDSGMPKDRFSAEMPDATLATLKIQPSEPRDSAVYFCASGSNRGAETGELFFGEGSRLTVL.

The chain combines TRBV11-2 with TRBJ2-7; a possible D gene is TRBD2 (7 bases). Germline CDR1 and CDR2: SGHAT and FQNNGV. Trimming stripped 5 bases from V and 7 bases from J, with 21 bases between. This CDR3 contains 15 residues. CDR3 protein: CASSQLGGAEGEQYF. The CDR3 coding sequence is TGTGCCAGCAGCCAACTAGGGGGGGCGGAGGGGGAGCAGTACTTC.

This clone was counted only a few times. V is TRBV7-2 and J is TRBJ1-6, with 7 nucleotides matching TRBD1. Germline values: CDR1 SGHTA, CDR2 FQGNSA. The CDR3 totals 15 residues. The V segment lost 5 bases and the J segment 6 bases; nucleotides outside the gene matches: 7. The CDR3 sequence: CASSLDRVGNSPLHF. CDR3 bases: TGTGCCAGCAGCCTCGACAGGGTCGGTAATTCACCCCTCCACTTT.

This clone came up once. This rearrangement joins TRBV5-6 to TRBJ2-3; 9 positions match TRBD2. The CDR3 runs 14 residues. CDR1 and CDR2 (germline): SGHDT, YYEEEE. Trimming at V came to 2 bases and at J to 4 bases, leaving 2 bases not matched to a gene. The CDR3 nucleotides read TGTGCCAGCAGCTTCGCGGGGGGGGCAGATACGCAGTATTTT. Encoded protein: CASSFAGGADTQYF.

The DNA of the CDR3 is TGTGCCAGCAGCTTGGGAGCAGGTATCTACGAGCAGTACTTC. It translates to CASSLGAGIYEQYF. The chain links TRBV7-2 to TRBJ2-7, with a tentative D call TRBD2 (5 bases). The germline gives CDR1 SGHTA, CDR2 FQGNSA. Deletions cut 3 bases from V and 3 bases from J, with 12 bases between. The CDR3 contains 14 residues.

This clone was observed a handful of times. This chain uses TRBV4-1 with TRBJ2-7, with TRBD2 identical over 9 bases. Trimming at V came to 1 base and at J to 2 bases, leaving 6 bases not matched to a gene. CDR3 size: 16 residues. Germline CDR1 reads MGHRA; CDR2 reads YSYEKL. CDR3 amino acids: CASSQVLAGLAYEQYF. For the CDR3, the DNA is TGCGCCAGCAGCCAAGTACTAGCGGGTCTAGCCTACGAGCAGTACTTC.

The CDR3: CASTSGLAKFNEQFF. CDR3 in DNA: TGTGCCAGCACCTCGGGACTAGCGAAATTCAATGAGCAGTTCTTC. The chain links TRBV27 to TRBJ2-1; 10 bases match TRBD2. The V gene end was trimmed by 7 bases and the J gene end by 6 bases; junction bases not matched to a gene: 9. Per the germline V gene, CDR1 is MNHEY and CDR2 is SMNVEV (reference sequence). The CDR3 covers 15 residues.

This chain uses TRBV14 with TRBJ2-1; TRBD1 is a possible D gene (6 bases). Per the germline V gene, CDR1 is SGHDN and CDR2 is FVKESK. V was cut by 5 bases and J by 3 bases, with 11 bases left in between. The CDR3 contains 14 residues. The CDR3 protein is CASSAGTIYNEQFF. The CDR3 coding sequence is TGTGCCAGCAGCGCCGGGACAATCTACAATGAGCAGTTCTTC.

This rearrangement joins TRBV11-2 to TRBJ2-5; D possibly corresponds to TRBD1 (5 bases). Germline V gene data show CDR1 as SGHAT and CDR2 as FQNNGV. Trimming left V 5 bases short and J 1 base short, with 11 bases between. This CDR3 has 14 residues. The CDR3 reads CASSLQGPQETQYF. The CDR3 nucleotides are TGTGCCAGCAGCCTCCAGGGCCCCCAAGAGACCCAGTACTTC. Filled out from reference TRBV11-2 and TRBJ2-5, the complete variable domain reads EAGVAQSPRYKIIEKRQSVAFWCNPISGHATLYWYQQILGQGPKLLIQFQNNGVVDDSQLPKDRFSAERLKGVDSTLKIQPAKLEDSAVYLCASSLQGPQETQYFGPGTRLLVL.

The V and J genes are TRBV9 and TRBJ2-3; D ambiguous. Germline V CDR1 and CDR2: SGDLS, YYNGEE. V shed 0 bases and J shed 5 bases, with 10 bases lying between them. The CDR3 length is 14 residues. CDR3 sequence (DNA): TGTGCCAGCAGCGTAGGAATCCGGTTAGATACGCAGTATTTT. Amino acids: CASSVGIRLDTQYF. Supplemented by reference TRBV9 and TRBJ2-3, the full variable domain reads DSGVTQTPKHLITATGQRVTLRCSPRSGDLSVYWYQQSLDQGLQFLIQYYNGEERAKGNILERFSAQQFPDLHSELNLSSLELGDSALYFCASSVGIRLDTQYFGPGTRLTVL.

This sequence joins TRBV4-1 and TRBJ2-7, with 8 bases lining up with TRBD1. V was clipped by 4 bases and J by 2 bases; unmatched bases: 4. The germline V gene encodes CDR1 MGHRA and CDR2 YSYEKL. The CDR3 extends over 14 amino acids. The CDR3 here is CASSPDRVPYEQYF. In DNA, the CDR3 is TGCGCCAGCAGCCCGGACAGGGTCCCCTACGAGCAGTACTTC.

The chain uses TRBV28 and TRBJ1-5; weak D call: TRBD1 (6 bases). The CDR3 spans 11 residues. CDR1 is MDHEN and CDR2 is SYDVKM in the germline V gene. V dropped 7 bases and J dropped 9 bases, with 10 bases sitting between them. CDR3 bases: TGTGCCAGCAACATACAGGGGCCCCAGCATTTT. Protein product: CASNIQGPQHF.

CDR3 residues: CASSQDSPGSGNTIYF. The CDR3 DNA reads TGTGCCAGCAGCCAAGATAGCCCGGGCTCTGGAAACACCATATATTTT. The chain employs TRBV4-2 and TRBJ1-3; D is undetermined. The CDR3 loop spans 16 amino acids. V was trimmed by 0 bases and J by 0 bases, leaving 9 bases between them. CDR1 LGHNA and CDR2 YNFKEQ come from the germline V gene.

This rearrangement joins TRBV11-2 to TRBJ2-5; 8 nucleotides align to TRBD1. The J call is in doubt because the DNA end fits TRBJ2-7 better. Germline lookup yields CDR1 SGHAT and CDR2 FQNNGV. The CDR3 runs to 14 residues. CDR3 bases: TGTGCCAGCAGCTTAGCCCCGACAGGGGACGAGCAGTACTTC. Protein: CASSLAPTGDEQYF.

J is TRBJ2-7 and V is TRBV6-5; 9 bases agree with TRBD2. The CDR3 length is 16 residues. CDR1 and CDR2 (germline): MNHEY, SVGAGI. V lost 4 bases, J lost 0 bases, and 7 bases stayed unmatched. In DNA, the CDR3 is TGTGCCAGCAGTTCCCACTCAGCGGGAGGCTCCTACGAGCAGTACTTC. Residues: CASSSHSAGGSYEQYF.

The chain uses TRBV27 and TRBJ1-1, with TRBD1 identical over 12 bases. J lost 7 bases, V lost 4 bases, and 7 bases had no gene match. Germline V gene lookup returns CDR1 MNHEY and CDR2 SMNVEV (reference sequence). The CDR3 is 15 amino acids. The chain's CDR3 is CASSSGTGGKDEAFF. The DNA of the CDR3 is TGTGCCAGCAGTTCCGGGACAGGGGGCAAGGATGAAGCTTTCTTT.

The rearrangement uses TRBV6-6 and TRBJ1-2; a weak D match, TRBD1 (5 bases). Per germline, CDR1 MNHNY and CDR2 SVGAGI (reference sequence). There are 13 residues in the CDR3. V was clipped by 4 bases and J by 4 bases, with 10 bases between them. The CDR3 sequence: CASSSGGSYGYTF. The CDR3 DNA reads TGTGCCAGCAGTTCGGGGGGATCCTATGGCTACACCTTC.

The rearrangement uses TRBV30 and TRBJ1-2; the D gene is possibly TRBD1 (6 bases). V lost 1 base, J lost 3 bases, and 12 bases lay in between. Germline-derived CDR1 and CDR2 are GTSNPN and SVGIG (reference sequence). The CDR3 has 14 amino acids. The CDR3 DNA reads TGTGCCTGGAGTGAACAGGGTCTGGACTATGGCTACACCTTC. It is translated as CAWSEQGLDYGYTF.

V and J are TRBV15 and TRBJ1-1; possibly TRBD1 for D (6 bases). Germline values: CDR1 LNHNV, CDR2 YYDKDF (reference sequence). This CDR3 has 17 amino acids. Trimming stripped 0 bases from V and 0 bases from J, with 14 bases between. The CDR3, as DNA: TGTGCCACCAGCAGAGATAGCCGGGGGGGGCTGAACACTGAAGCTTTCTTT. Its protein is CATSRDSRGGLNTEAFF.

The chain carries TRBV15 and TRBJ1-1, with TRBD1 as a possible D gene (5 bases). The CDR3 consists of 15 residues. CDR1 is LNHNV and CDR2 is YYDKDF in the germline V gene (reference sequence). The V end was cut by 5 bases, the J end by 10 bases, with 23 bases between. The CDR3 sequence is CATSGPGTLRSGAFF. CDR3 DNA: TGTGCCACCAGCGGACCGGGGACTCTACGGAGTGGAGCTTTCTTT.

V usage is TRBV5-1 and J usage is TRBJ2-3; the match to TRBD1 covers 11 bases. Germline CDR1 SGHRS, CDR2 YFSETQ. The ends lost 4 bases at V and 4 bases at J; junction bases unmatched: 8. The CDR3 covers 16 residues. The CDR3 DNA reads TGCGCCAGCAGCCCTAGGGACAGGGGGTTATCAGATACGCAGTATTTT. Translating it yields CASSPRDRGLSDTQYF. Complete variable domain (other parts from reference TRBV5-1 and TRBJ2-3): KAGVTQTPRYLIKTRGQQVTLSCSPISGHRSVSWYQQTPGQGLQFLFEYFSETQRNKGNFPGRFSGRQFSNSRSEMNVSTLELGDSALYLCASSPRDRGLSDTQYFGPGTRLTVL.

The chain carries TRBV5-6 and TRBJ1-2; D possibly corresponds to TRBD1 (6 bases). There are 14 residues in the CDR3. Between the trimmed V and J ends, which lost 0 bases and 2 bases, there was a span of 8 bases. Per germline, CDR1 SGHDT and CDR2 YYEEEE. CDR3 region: CASSLGQENYGYTF. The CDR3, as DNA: TGTGCCAGCAGCTTGGGACAGGAAAACTATGGCTACACCTTC. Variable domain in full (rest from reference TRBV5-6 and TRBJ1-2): DAGVTQSPTHLIKTRGQQVTLRCSPKSGHDTVSWYQQALGQGPQFIFQYYEEEERQRGNFPDRFSGHQFPNYSSELNVNALLLGDSALYLCASSLGQENYGYTFGSGTRLTVV.

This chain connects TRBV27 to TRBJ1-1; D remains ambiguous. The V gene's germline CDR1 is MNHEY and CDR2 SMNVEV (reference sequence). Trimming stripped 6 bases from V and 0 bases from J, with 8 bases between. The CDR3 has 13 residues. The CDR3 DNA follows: TGTGCCAGCAGGACAAAAATGAACACTGAAGCTTTCTTT. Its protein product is CASRTKMNTEAFF.